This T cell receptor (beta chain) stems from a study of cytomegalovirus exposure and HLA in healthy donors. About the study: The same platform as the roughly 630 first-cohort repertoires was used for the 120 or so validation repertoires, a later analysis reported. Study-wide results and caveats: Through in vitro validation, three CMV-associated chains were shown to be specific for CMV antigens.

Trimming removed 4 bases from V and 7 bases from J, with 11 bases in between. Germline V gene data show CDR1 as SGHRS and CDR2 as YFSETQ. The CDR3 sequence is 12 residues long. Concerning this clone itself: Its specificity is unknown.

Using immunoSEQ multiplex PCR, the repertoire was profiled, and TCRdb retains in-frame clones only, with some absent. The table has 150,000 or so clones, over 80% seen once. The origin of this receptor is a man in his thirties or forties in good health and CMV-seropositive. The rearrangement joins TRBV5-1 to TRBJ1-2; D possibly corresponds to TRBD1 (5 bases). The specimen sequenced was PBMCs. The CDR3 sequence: CASSPGGAGYTF. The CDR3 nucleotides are TGCGCCAGCAGCCCGGGGGGAGCTGGCTACACCTTC.